What follows are 20 T cell receptor beta chains derived from one specimen sequenced in a study of cytomegalovirus exposure and HLA in healthy donors. PCR was performed using 60 Vbeta and 13 Jbeta primers. Repertoires were generated with immunoSEQ multiplex PCR, while TCRdb's copy carries only in-frame clones and drops some. This sample yields 100,000 to 150,000 clones, of which around three quarters are seen a single time; more than 3% belongs to the top ten. Material for sequencing was PBMCs. These receptors were obtained from a woman between 45 and 60 years old in good health and CMV-seronegative.

This clone was recorded only once. J is TRBJ2-7 and V is TRBV28; 10 nucleotides line up with TRBD2. The germline V gene encodes CDR1 MDHEN and CDR2 SYDVKM. The V segment lost 3 bases and the J segment 12 bases; nucleotides outside the gene matches: 8. This CDR3 comprises 13 residues. CDR3 amino acids: CASSLTPSGRGYF. The CDR3 DNA is TGTGCCAGCAGTTTGACCCCTAGCGGGAGAGGGTACTTC.

The chain carries TRBV6-5 and TRBJ2-1; TRBD1 agrees at 8 bases. The germline CDR1 and CDR2 sequences are MNHEY and SVGAGI. The CDR3 has 13 amino acids. J was trimmed by 9 bases and V by 2 bases; bases with no gene match: 3. CDR3 residues: CASSYGGQGEQFF. The CDR3 nucleotides are TGTGCCAGCAGTTACGGTGGACAGGGTGAGCAGTTCTTC.

The V gene is TRBV18, the J gene TRBJ2-3; 9 bases agree with TRBD2. CDR3 size: 16 residues. Germline V CDR1 and CDR2: KGHSH, LQKENI. J gave up 4 bases and V 6 bases, and 11 bases lay outside the gene matches. The CDR3 coding sequence is TGTGCCAGCTCCATAGTAGCGGGAGTAGGGGCAGATACGCAGTATTTT. Translating gives CASSIVAGVGADTQYF.

The rearrangement uses TRBV21-1 and TRBJ2-7; TRBD2 is the table's D call, not checked against the DNA. TRBV21-1 is deemed a pseudogene. The CDR3 totals 16 residues. CDR3 residues: CASSKAISGNSYEQYF. In DNA, the CDR3 is TGTGCCAGCAGCAAAGCAATTAGCGGTAACTCCTACGAGCAGTACTTC.

The V gene is TRBV4-3, the J gene TRBJ2-3, with TRBD2 as a possible D gene (6 bases). The germline V gene encodes CDR1 LGHNA and CDR2 YSLEER. Between the trimmed V and J ends, which lost 6 bases and 2 bases, there was a span of 15 bases. This CDR3 contains 15 residues. DNA for the CDR3: TGCGCCAGCAGGCCCCAGGGAGGCTTCACAGATACGCAGTATTTT. Residues: CASRPQGGFTDTQYF.

CDR3 residues: CASRQTGLETEQYF. CDR3 sequence (DNA): TGTGCCAGCAGGCAAACGGGACTGGAAACCGAGCAGTACTTC. The J gene is TRBJ2-7, the V gene TRBV28; D possibly corresponds to TRBD2 (6 bases). The CDR3 runs 14 residues. Between the trimmed V and J ends, which lost 6 bases and 6 bases, there was a span of 18 bases. Germline V gene data show CDR1 as MDHEN and CDR2 as SYDVKM.

In this sample, this clone turned up a few times. The chain has TRBV7-3 and TRBJ2-1; 8 nucleotides line up with TRBD2. Germline loops: CDR1 SGHTA, CDR2 FQGTGA. Trimming removed 1 base from V and 1 base from J; junction bases left unmatched: 6. There are 17 residues in the CDR3. This chain's CDR3 is CASSLNPPSGSYNEQFF. For the CDR3, the DNA is TGTGCCAGCAGCTTAAACCCTCCTAGCGGGTCCTACAATGAGCAGTTCTTC.

This clone has ten or more counts. J is TRBJ1-5 and V is TRBV7-9; 9 bases match TRBD1. Germline V lookup: CDR1 SEHNR, CDR2 FQNEAQ (reference sequence). With V trimmed by 4 bases and J by 8 bases, 6 bases remained unmatched. CDR3 size: 14 residues. The CDR3 DNA is TGTGCCAGCAGCTCAACAGGGGGCGTGAAGCCCCAGCATTTT. Encoded protein: CASSSTGGVKPQHF.

This clone was observed a few times. The rearrangement joins TRBV7-9 to TRBJ2-1; 9 bases line up with TRBD2. J was trimmed by 6 bases and V by 5 bases; bases with no gene match: 11. The V gene's germline CDR1 is SEHNR and CDR2 FQNEAQ (reference sequence). The CDR3 extends over 16 amino acids. This chain's CDR3 is CASSPAGREGLNEQFF. CDR3 DNA: TGTGCCAGCAGCCCGGCCGGGCGGGAGGGCCTCAATGAGCAGTTCTTC.

The genes are TRBV7-9 and TRBJ1-1; D is unclear. Trimming cost V 5 bases and J 7 bases, with 11 bases left between them. Germline V gene data show CDR1 as SEHNR and CDR2 as FQNEAQ (reference sequence). This CDR3 is 12 amino acids long. The CDR3 sequence: CASSLRGDEAFF. Written as DNA, the CDR3 is TGTGCCAGCAGCCTCCGGGGTGATGAAGCTTTCTTT.

The rearrangement links TRBV4-3 to TRBJ2-3; 13 bases match TRBD2. The CDR3 is made up of 19 amino acids. Germline CDR1 and CDR2: LGHNA and YSLEER. The V segment lost 3 bases and the J segment 6 bases; nucleotides outside the gene matches: 15. The CDR3: CASSHQPRAGLAGLDTQYF. CDR3 nucleotides: TGCGCCAGCAGCCACCAGCCCAGAGCGGGACTAGCGGGATTGGATACGCAGTATTTT.

This clone has just one count. DNA for the CDR3: TGTGCCAGCAGCTTAGGAACAGGGGAGACTGAAGCTTTCTTT. It specifies CASSLGTGETEAFF. The chain uses TRBV7-9 and TRBJ1-1; 7 nucleotides agree with TRBD1. CDR3 length: 14 amino acids. J was trimmed by 5 bases and V by 1 base; bases with no gene match: 4. The germline CDR1 and CDR2 sequences are SEHNR and FQNEAQ (reference sequence).

J is TRBJ2-5 and V is TRBV7-2; TRBD2 might be the D (6 bases). The CDR3 runs to 13 residues. Trimming shortened V by 5 bases and J by 5 bases, and 12 bases separated the two germline ends. The germline V gene has CDR1 SGHTA and CDR2 FQGNSA. For the CDR3, the DNA is TGTGCCAGCAGCGGGAGGACCGGGGAGACCCAGTACTTC. Translated, it gives CASSGRTGETQYF.

The chain employs TRBV5-6 and TRBJ1-2; TRBD1 matches at 9 bases. The germline CDR1 and CDR2 sequences are SGHDT and YYEEEE. This CDR3 contains 14 residues. The V segment lost 0 bases and the J segment 4 bases; nucleotides outside the gene matches: 1. As DNA, the CDR3 is TGTGCCAGCAGCTTGGGACAGGGGGTCTATGGCTACACCTTC. Amino acid sequence: CASSLGQGVYGYTF.

This clone was seen more than once but under ten times. This chain connects TRBV19 to TRBJ1-5; D is undetermined. V was pared by 5 bases and J by 7 bases, with 12 bases between. Per germline, CDR1 LNHDA and CDR2 SQIVND (reference sequence). This CDR3 comprises 13 residues. This chain's CDR3 is CASSLGGSQPQHF. In DNA form, the CDR3 reads TGTGCCAGTAGTTTGGGAGGGAGCCAGCCCCAGCATTTT. Variable domain in full (rest from reference TRBV19 and TRBJ1-5): DGGITQSPKYLFRKEGQNVTLSCEQNLNHDAMYWYRQDPGQGLRLIYYSQIVNDFQKGDIAEGYSVSREKKESFPLTVTSAQKNPTAFYLCASSLGGSQPQHFGDGTRLSIL.

A few counts support this clone. The chain has TRBV2 and TRBJ2-1, with 13 bases fitting TRBD2. The CDR3 runs to 15 residues. The germline CDR1 and CDR2 sequences are SNHLY and FYNNEI. The J segment lost 8 bases and the V segment lost 7 bases, leaving 8 bases of the junction unmatched. The CDR3 sequence is CASTPGTSGTYEQFF. Here the CDR3 DNA reads TGTGCCAGCACCCCCGGGACTAGCGGGACCTATGAGCAGTTCTTC.

This clone was detected a few times. The chain joins TRBV4-1 to TRBJ1-4; no clear D. This CDR3 is built from 17 residues. Germline values: CDR1 MGHRA, CDR2 YSYEKL. V gave up 3 bases and J gave up 0 bases, with 14 bases separating them. The CDR3 DNA follows: TGCGCCAGCAGCCAGGCCCTCCGGAGGGCAACTAATGAAAAACTGTTTTTT. Protein product: CASSQALRRATNEKLFF.

With respect to this clone: At the DNA level, this CDR3 is encoded by other sequences in the same sample as well. This chain connects TRBV4-3 to TRBJ2-7; D gene uncertain. Trimming left V 0 bases short and J 3 bases short, with 6 bases between. Looked up from germline, CDR1 is LGHNA and CDR2 is YSLEER. The CDR3 has 13 amino acids. The CDR3 sequence is CASSQDSSYEQYF. In nucleotides, the CDR3 is TGCGCCAGCAGCCAAGATTCGAGCTACGAGCAGTACTTC.

This rearrangement joins TRBV7-2 to TRBJ1-5; 10 positions match TRBD1. CDR1 and CDR2 (germline): SGHTA, FQGNSA. Trimming took 4 bases from V and 6 from J; bases not matched to a gene: 3. CDR3 length: 14 amino acids. The CDR3 loop is CASSSRTGGQPQHF. DNA for the CDR3: TGTGCCAGCAGCTCCCGGACAGGGGGTCAGCCCCAGCATTTT.

This chain links TRBV28 with TRBJ2-3; 7 bases fit TRBD2. CDR3 length: 16 residues. Trimming took 3 bases from V and 0 from J; bases not matched to a gene: 6. The V gene's germline CDR1 is MDHEN and CDR2 SYDVKM. The CDR3: CASSFQTSASTDTQYF. CDR3 in DNA: TGTGCCAGCAGTTTCCAAACTAGCGCCAGCACAGATACGCAGTATTTT.